This T cell receptor (beta chain) was sequenced during a study of shared T cell receptors in the human thymus (dated by TCRdb to the early 2020s). Study-wide context: The study examined how self-reactive, shared T-cell receptor alpha chains are generated in the human thymus.

The library was made by the immunoSEQ multiplex PCR assay. The immuneACCESS repertoire file appears here via TCRdb, limited to in-frame rearrangements. These files lack a portion of the clones; in checked studies, under half of the deficit traces to unresolved V genes, and the cause of the others is not known. This sample lists about 660,000 clones; 85% to 90% were detected once. The ten largest clones take up approximately 0.011% of the sample. To note about this clone: Its antigen specificity is not known. No quality values exist for individual bases; no much larger clone is one base distant.

V is clipped by 6 bases and J by 5 bases, and the sequence between their germline boundaries is 22 bases long. The germline V gene supplies CDR1 MRHNA and CDR2 SNTAGT. The CDR3 starts with the cysteine, ends with the phenylalanine, and has 16 residues. Just the 48-base CDR3 DNA is kept, in frame starting at base 1. These data are also associated with another study on human thymus T cells. As the second publication notes: Immunologically healthy infants undergoing open corrective cardiac surgery for congenital heart defects in Finland were used as donors. The thymus tissue came from surgical resects taken out during corrective cardiac surgery. V and J gene segment usage appeared biased in both thymic and peripheral blood repertoires. Highly overlapping thymic TCR repertoires among unrelated individuals were reported in the related research. The study used eight infant thymus samples plus four related peripheral blood samples to characterize TCR alpha and beta repertoires. The infant donors were 7 to 244 days old, and the cohort included five to seven males and two females. Thymocytes were freed from the tissue by mechanical means and kept at -70 degrees C as pellets of roughly 9-30 million cells. A QIAsymphony instrument was used to extract genomic DNA from the frozen cell pellets. Using the immunoSEQ multiplex PCR assay, the TCRB and TCRAD loci were amplified from a standardized quantity of quality-controlled genomic DNA. The amplicons spanned the V(D)J region and were long enough to cover the CDR3 and allow V and J genes to be identified. Amplicon sequencing was performed on an Illumina platform through the commercial immunoSEQ service. Primer bias and sequencing errors were corrected as previously described, and TCRAD and TCRB were defined on the basis of the IMGT database. Repertoires were analysed with immunoSEQ Analyzer 3.0 and VDJTools, covering basic statistics, V/J segment usage, diversity estimates, rarefaction and pairwise overlap. To estimate diversity, the Chao1, ChaoE, Efron-Thisted, Shannon and inverse Simpson indices were applied, and diversity was also estimated on datasets down-sampled to the smallest sample. For repertoire overlap, CDR3 nucleotide sequence, V gene and J gene had to match strictly, and clustering was done by Jaccard-based multidimensional scaling. Thymus samples yielded on average about 810,000 unique TCRB clonotypes, compared with 80,000 to 95,000 from blood samples.

Source material: thymocytes. The rearranged segments are TRBV6-4 and TRBJ2-5, with TRBD1 as a weak D call on 6 bases. This receptor was identified in a boy under two years old with a congenital heart defect. Donor details come from another sample of the same person, matched by shared clones. In nucleotide form, the sequence is TGTGCCAGCAGGCCTAAGGCCGGACAGATGAGGGAGACCCAGTACTTC. It encodes CASRPKAGQMRETQYF.